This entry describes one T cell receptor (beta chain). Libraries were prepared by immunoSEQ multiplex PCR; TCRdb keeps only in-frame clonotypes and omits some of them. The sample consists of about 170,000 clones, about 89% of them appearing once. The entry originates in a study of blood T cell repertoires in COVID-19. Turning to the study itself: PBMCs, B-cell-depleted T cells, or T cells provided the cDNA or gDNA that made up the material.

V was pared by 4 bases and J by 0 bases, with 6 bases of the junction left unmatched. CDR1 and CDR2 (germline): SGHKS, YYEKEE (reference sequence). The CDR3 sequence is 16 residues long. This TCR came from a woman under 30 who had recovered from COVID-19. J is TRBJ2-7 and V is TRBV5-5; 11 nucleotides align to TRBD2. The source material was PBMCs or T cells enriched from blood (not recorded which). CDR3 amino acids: CASSLPTSGVSYEQYF. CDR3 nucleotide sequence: TGTGCCAGCAGCCTACCGACTAGCGGGGTCTCCTACGAGCAGTACTTC.